This passage covers 24 T cell receptor beta chains from one sample sequenced in a study of CDR3 diversity in severe acne (dated by TCRdb to about 2019). The library was built by means of PCR. The sample was run on an Illumina HiSeq 2000. TCRdb reprocessing: public reads trimmed at Q25 with fastp, clones called with MiXCR, in-frame beta chains kept. When rows share a CDR3 protein, they turn into one entry using the most common DNA and genes. This sample lists 97,000 or so distinct CDR3 sequences; 51% were detected once. The leading ten clones occupy around 11% of the sample. The sample was blood. The receptors were gathered from a male donor with acne.

On this clonotype: At one boundary the junction diverges from the germline segment, which might be a read error. The chain is built from TRBV5-1 and TRBJ1-1; 8 nucleotides agree with TRBD1. The CDR3 is made up of 15 amino acids. CDR1 and CDR2 from the germline V gene are SGHRS and YFSETQ. The CDR3 DNA reads as TGTGCCAGCAGCCCGGCCGGGACAGGAGACACTGAAGCTTTCTTT. As protein: CASSPAGTGDTEAFF.

The V call is TRBV9, the J call TRBJ1-1; D unclear. The CDR3 runs 13 residues. V lost 0 bases, J lost 4 bases, and 7 bases lay in between. Germline CDR1 is SGDLS and CDR2 is YYNGEE. The CDR3 reads CASSVGGSTEAFF. DNA for the CDR3: TGTGCCAGCAGCGTAGGCGGGAGCACTGAAGCTTTCTTT.

This clonotype was recorded only once. V is TRBV7-9 and J is TRBJ1-3, with 8 bases fitting TRBD1. This CDR3 is 16 amino acids long. V lost 4 bases to trimming and J lost 2 bases; unmatched junction nucleotides: 7. Germline CDR1 SEHNR, CDR2 FQNEAQ (reference sequence). The CDR3 DNA reads TGTGCCAGCAGCTCCCGGGACAGGTACACTGGAAACACCATATATTTT. Translating it yields CASSSRDRYTGNTIYF.

The chain joins TRBV7-2 to TRBJ1-2; D unclear. The V gene lost 4 bases and the J gene lost 3 bases, with 9 bases spanning the gap. This CDR3 has 13 amino acids. The germline gives CDR1 SGHTA, CDR2 FQGNSA. Here the CDR3 reads CASSWQADYGYTF. Here the CDR3 DNA reads TGTGCCAGCAGCTGGCAGGCGGACTATGGCTACACCTTC. The whole variable domain, remainder taken from reference TRBV7-2 and TRBJ1-2, is GAGVSQSPSNKVTEKGKDVELRCDPISGHTALYWYRQSLGQGLEFLIYFQGNSAPDKSGLPSDRFSAERTGGSVSTLTIQRTQQEDSAVYLCASSWQADYGYTFGSGTRLTVV.

This chain links TRBV28 with TRBJ2-1; 9 positions agree with TRBD2. Losses at the gene ends were 5 bases for V and 7 bases for J; bases not matched to a gene: 12. Germline CDR1 MDHEN, CDR2 SYDVKM. This CDR3 spans 16 amino acids. The CDR3 reads CASSRPSGEVGNEQFF. In DNA, the CDR3 is TGTGCCAGCAGTCGACCTAGCGGGGAGGTTGGGAATGAGCAGTTCTTC.

This clonotype was detected ten times or more. This chain joins TRBV29-1 and TRBJ2-7, with TRBD1 matching 7 bases. Germline lookup yields CDR1 SQVTM and CDR2 ANQGSEA. The CDR3 sequence is 11 residues long. J gave up 7 bases and V 8 bases, and 8 bases lay outside the gene matches. The CDR3 reads CSIDRVGEQYF. CDR3 nucleotides: TGCAGCATCGACAGGGTGGGTGAGCAGTACTTC.

V and J are TRBV13 and TRBJ1-6; a weak D match, TRBD1 (5 bases). In germline, CDR1 is PRHDT, CDR2 FYEKMQ (reference sequence). Trimming took off 7 bases at V and 8 bases at J, with 27 bases between the two ends. The CDR3 length is 18 residues. The CDR3 protein is CASTLTDFTVGGDSPLHF. The CDR3, as DNA: TGTGCCAGCACCCTAACGGACTTCACGGTGGGGGGGGATTCACCCCTCCACTTT.

There are many counts of this clonotype. The chain is built from TRBV2 and TRBJ1-1; 11 nucleotides agree with TRBD1. The CDR3 contains 14 residues. V lost 6 bases to trimming and J lost 6 bases; unmatched junction nucleotides: 6. Germline V lookup: CDR1 SNHLY, CDR2 FYNNEI. In nucleotides, the CDR3 is TGTGCCAGCAGGGGGACAGGGGGACTTCCTGAAGCTTTCTTT. Its translation: CASRGTGGLPEAFF.

For this clonotype: At one boundary the junction diverges from the germline segment, which might be a read error. CDR3 residues: CSVEASGNTRELFF. CDR3 coding DNA: TGCAGCGTTGAAGCTAGCGGGAACACCAGGGAGCTGTTTTTT. The genes are TRBV29-1 and TRBJ2-2; 9 positions match TRBD2. The CDR3 extends over 14 amino acids. From germline, CDR1 is SQVTM and CDR2 ANQGSEA.

This clonotype showed up many times. The chain uses TRBV5-1 and TRBJ2-5; D is ambiguous. V lost 0 bases, J lost 3 bases, and 9 bases lay in between. The CDR3 contains 14 residues. Germline loops: CDR1 SGHRS, CDR2 YFSETQ. The CDR3 loop is CASSLERAEETQYF. The CDR3 nucleotides are TGCGCCAGCAGCTTGGAACGGGCAGAAGAGACCCAGTACTTC.

J is TRBJ2-3 and V is TRBV29-1; D perhaps matches TRBD2 (5 bases). The CDR3 length is 14 residues. Germline assignment: CDR1 SQVTM and CDR2 ANQGSEA. Trimming cost V 2 bases and J 4 bases, with 13 bases left between them. As DNA, the CDR3 is TGCAGCGTTGAAAAAGGTTCCGGGGCAGATACGCAGTATTTT. Amino acid sequence: CSVEKGSGADTQYF.

This clonotype was detected ten times or more. The chain joins TRBV19 to TRBJ2-2, with unresolved D. This CDR3 spans 13 amino acids. Germline V gives CDR1 LNHDA, CDR2 SQIVND (reference sequence). Trimming removed 6 bases at V and 1 base at J, with 6 bases between. CDR3 sequence reads: CASSKGNTGELFF. In DNA form, the CDR3 reads TGTGCCAGTAGCAAGGGGAACACCGGGGAGCTGTTTTTT.

On this clonotype itself: At one of its ends the junction is not consistent with the germline gene, which may arise from a read error. V usage is TRBV9 and J usage is TRBJ1-2; D perhaps matches TRBD1 (5 bases). The CDR3 contains 16 residues. Per germline, CDR1 SGDLS and CDR2 YYNGEE. The CDR3 spells CATSRDSDFSSYGYTF. The CDR3 DNA is TGTGCCACCAGCAGGGACTCGGACTTTTCGTCCTATGGCTACACCTTC.

As regards this clonotype: An end of the junction does not agree with germline; a read error may underlie this. The chain couples TRBV7-8 to TRBJ1-2; 8 bases are a match to TRBD1. This CDR3 is 15 amino acids long. The germline CDR1 and CDR2 sequences are SGHVS and FQNEAQ. As DNA, the CDR3 is TGCGCCAGCAGCCAGGACAGGGTAGATTCGGGTGGCTACACCTTC. It codes for CASSQDRVDSGGYTF.

CDR3 loop: CATSDVGELFF. The DNA of the CDR3 is TGTGCCACCAGTGATGTCGGGGAGCTGTTTTTT. The chain recombines TRBV24-1 with TRBJ2-2; no clear D. The CDR3 covers 11 residues. CDR1 is KGHDR and CDR2 is SFDVKD in the germline V gene. Trimming cost V 3 bases and J 7 bases, with 2 bases left between them.

This clonotype was seen at least ten times. The rearrangement uses TRBV28 and TRBJ2-7; 9 bases are a match to TRBD1. The CDR3 covers 14 residues. The junction had 8 bases not matched to a gene; V was cut back by 4 bases and J by 7 bases. Germline values: CDR1 MDHEN, CDR2 SYDVKM. The CDR3 is CASSWTGDTVEQYF. The CDR3 region has the DNA TGTGCCAGCAGTTGGACAGGGGACACGGTGGAGCAGTACTTC.

This clonotype was recorded a few times. The chain uses TRBV29-1 and TRBJ1-2; no reliable D call. The germline gives CDR1 SQVTM, CDR2 ANQGSEA. This CDR3 is 10 amino acids long. Deletions cut 6 bases from V and 4 bases from J, with 6 bases between. CDR3: CSVLSYGYTF. The CDR3 bases are TGCAGCGTCCTCTCCTATGGCTACACCTTC.

This clonotype came up many times. The rearrangement joins TRBV12-3 or TRBV12-4 to TRBJ2-5; D unclear. Between the trimmed V and J ends, which lost 6 bases and 5 bases, there was a span of 13 bases. This CDR3 region has 13 residues. The CDR3, as DNA: TGTGCCAGCAGAAGGGCCCTCGGGGAGACCCAGTACTTC. As protein: CASRRALGETQYF.

This clonotype was seen a few times. The chain carries TRBV19 and TRBJ1-5; 7 bases are shared with TRBD1. The V segment lost 0 bases and the J segment 7 bases; nucleotides outside the gene matches: 6. The CDR3 is made up of 15 amino acids. In germline, CDR1 is LNHDA, CDR2 SQIVND (reference sequence). The CDR3 DNA sequence: TGTGCCAGTAGTATAGACACAGGGGCAGGACAGCCCCAGCATTTT. Protein sequence: CASSIDTGAGQPQHF.

This clonotype was seen repeatedly, ten times or more. The chain links TRBV19 to TRBJ2-7, with TRBD1 matching over 7 bases. Germline CDR1 LNHDA, CDR2 SQIVND (reference sequence). The length of the CDR3 is 18 residues. With 1 base clipped from V and 2 bases from J, the junction kept 14 bases outside the gene matches. CDR3 protein: CASSIAPFFGTATYEQYF. Written as DNA, the CDR3 is TGTGCCAGTAGTATAGCCCCTTTCTTTGGGACAGCAACCTACGAGCAGTACTTC.

This chain connects TRBV20-1 to TRBJ2-7, with D hard to call. Trimming removed 6 bases at V and 0 bases at J, with 18 bases between. The V gene's germline CDR1 is DFQATT and CDR2 SNEGSKA (reference sequence). This CDR3 comprises 15 residues. The DNA of the CDR3 is TGCAGTGCCAGCAGCTTAGCACGAACCTCCTACGAGCAGTACTTC. It encodes CSASSLARTSYEQYF.

With respect to this clonotype: A much more abundant neighbour one base away suggests this may be a read error. This chain joins TRBV25-1 and TRBJ1-1, with no clear D. Trimming pared 6 bases from V and 0 bases from J, leaving 8 bases between. Germline V gene lookup returns CDR1 MGHDK and CDR2 SYGVNS. The CDR3 runs 13 residues. DNA of the CDR3: TGTGCCAGCAGCTTAGTTCTGAACACTGAAGCTTTCTTT. Protein sequence: CASSLVLNTEAFF.

Relative to its sample, this clonotype is large (0.1 to 1%). The chain employs TRBV15 and TRBJ1-6; 8 bases align to TRBD1. The V gene's germline CDR1 is LNHNV and CDR2 YYDKDF (reference sequence). The CDR3 spans 15 residues. The V and J ends lost 0 bases and 9 bases, in that order; junction bases with no gene match: 4. The CDR3 loop reads CATSRDRGPSSPLHF. The CDR3 DNA follows: TGTGCCACCAGCAGAGACAGGGGGCCTTCTTCACCCCTCCACTTT.

A remark on this clonotype: One end of the junction fails to match germline, which may point to a read error. V usage is TRBV9 and J usage is TRBJ2-1; a weak D match, TRBD2 (6 bases). This CDR3 comprises 12 residues. CDR1 and CDR2 (germline): SGDLS, YYNGEE. The CDR3 coding sequence is TGTGCCTGCAGCCGGGACTTTAATAGGCAGTTCTTC. The encoded protein is CACSRDFNRQFF.